This TCR beta chain is from a study of cytomegalovirus exposure and HLA in healthy donors. The PCR made use of 60 Vbeta and 13 Jbeta primers. Here immunoSEQ multiplex PCR was the method, and the copy in TCRdb shows in-frame clones only, minus some. The profile shows under 110,000 clones, over 55% of them singletons. The ends lost 1 base at V and 12 bases at J; junction bases unmatched: 14. The germline V gene has CDR1 SGHRS and CDR2 YFSETQ. The CDR3 covers 16 residues. As concerns this clone: Its antigen is undetermined.

Overall study results and limits: Near-uniform donor sequencing depth was presumed by presence/absence analyses.

Source material: PBMCs. This sequence joins TRBV5-1 and TRBJ2-1; 9 bases are a match to TRBD1. The source is a female donor in good health and CMV-seronegative. In nucleotides, the CDR3 is TGCGCCAGCAGCTTGAACGGGGACAGGGTTGTGTCGGGGCAGTTCTTC. Translated: CASSLNGDRVVSGQFF.